This T cell receptor (beta chain) was obtained from a study of cytomegalovirus exposure and HLA in healthy donors (TCRdb year 2017). Concerning the study at large: An earlier analysis of approximately 640 of the donors reported 250 to 350 Gb of sequence data and some 100 million unique TCR beta sequences from roughly 200 million T cells. To predict cytomegalovirus infection status, the study brought together high-throughput TCR immunosequencing, statistical association of individual TCRs with disease status, and machine learning. The T cell repertoires of 666 subjects were profiled by immunosequencing and related to cytomegalovirus serostatus. In an earlier analysis of a few hundred of the donors, high-throughput TCR beta sequencing was used to judge whether each TCR beta V gene segment behaved as functional or pseudogenic. All discovery cohort repertoires had been generated on a single sequencing platform. Of the 398 genotyped donors, 65% to 90% fell in the genetic ancestry cluster associated with self-reported Caucasian donors. Donor age, sex, ethnicity and CMV serostatus were collected together with the repertoire data. The study was designed to test whether signatures of past pathogen exposure could be identified by cataloging public T cell receptors. Approximately 310 gigabases of sequencing data and roughly 81 million unique TCR sequences made up an early release that covered 500 to 700 HLA-typed donors. Among 398 genotyped donors of the cohort, an average of approximately 250,000 unique TCR beta nucleotide sequences were sequenced per donor, around 20% of them non-productive. Because of strong linkage in the cohort, roughly five DR-DQ haplotypes were treated as single units for association and clustering. In a later genetic analysis, genome-wide SNP genotypes for about three fifths of the roughly 670 donors were used, and that subset was treated as a discovery cohort. A separate validation cohort of about 110 different subjects was used in addition to the roughly 670-subject first cohort. Rather than drawing on any new phenotypic data, the later analysis identified candidate immune exposures from TCR beta sequences and the way those sequences occurred across donors. A later analysis re-examined previously published TCR beta repertoires from around 670 donors and added high-resolution HLA genotyping to investigate patterns of TCR occurrence. Both class I and class II loci were covered by HLA typing, at four-digit resolution. The number of donors typed differed by locus, with roughly 629-640 for A, B, C, DRB1 and DQB1, around 500 for DQA1, 600 to 610 for DPA1, and some 450 for DPB1. The paper as a whole reports these results and caveats: Because HLA typing was unavailable for some donors at each locus, only the typed subset was used in association tests. A later analysis found that most CMV-associated TCR beta chains appeared HLA-restricted, with HLA associations seemingly driven largely by CMV exposure. Roughly uniform sequencing depth across donors was assumed in presence/absence analyses, although this assumption may not hold. The authors suggested that the approach could potentially be extended to other disease states and immunological phenotypes. The classifier was reported to diagnose cytomegalovirus status with high specificity and sensitivity in both the original cohort and the validation cohort. An earlier analysis of some 590 of the donors showed that most TCR beta V segments appeared in productive rearrangements either about 87% or about 30% of the time, which broadly matched IMGT annotations. Because counts were too low, more than 15 rarely observed V segments, including chromosome 9 orphons, were left out of the earlier analysis of 500 to 650 of the donors. This cohort had only TCR beta chains sequenced, and the lack of alpha or paired-chain data limited which features could be detected. At a false discovery rate of 0.05, a later analysis linked about 16,000 TCR beta sequences to specific HLA alleles. In the study, about 150 TCR beta chains were listed as associated with cytomegalovirus. Compared with equally common non-associated chains, HLA-associated TCR beta chains in a later analysis were more clonally expanded and had lower generation probabilities. V-gene and J-gene trimming of TCR beta chains was associated with a missense DCLRE1C variant in a later genetic analysis, and the association was replicated in an independent cohort. A few of the identified cytomegalovirus-associated TCR beta chains were confirmed in vitro to be specific for cytomegalovirus antigens. A further reported finding was that TCR beta sequences accurately predicted the HLA-A and HLA-B alleles for most subjects in the first cohort. A later genetic analysis reported fewer N-insertions in productive TCRs among donors in an Asian-associated ancestry cluster than the roughly 650-donor mean. CMV serostatus was the only immune exposure information available for the cohort. Linkage disequilibrium might explain the correlated functional status among segregating V segments, but an unknown experimental factor could not be ruled out. Strong co-occurrence of HLA alleles, especially DR and DQ, made assigning TCR associations to individual alleles difficult. A later analysis found that TCR association rates varied across HLA loci, with DRB1 alleles showing the most associated TCRs and HLA-C alleles the fewest. According to a later analysis, parvovirus B19, influenza, CMV and Epstein-Barr virus appeared linked to several top co-occurrence clusters. A cluster of highly shared sequence variants was judged likely to be a technical artifact of the sequencing pipeline. Most TCR sequences were seen in very few donors, while some public TCRs were found in many individuals. Some IMGT-functional V segments, including TRBV6-2 and TRBV6-3, could not be told apart with the 87-base-pair reads, so those segments were excluded.

Libraries came from the immunoSEQ multiplex PCR assay. The multiplex PCR relied on a mix of 60 forward primers for TCR Vbeta segments and 13 reverse primers for TCR Jbeta segments. The CDR3 region of rearranged TCR beta genes was amplified from genomic DNA by a multiplex PCR assay. The amplified TCR beta libraries were sequenced on the Illumina HiSeq System as 87-base-pair reads. Per the original workflow: A later analysis tallied 75 million to 95 million unique TCR beta chains across the approximately 670 repertoires, and approximately 11 million of those chains were shared by two or more donors. A nearest-neighbor algorithm error-corrected the raw reads and collapsed the reads into unique sequences, merging closely related sequences to remove PCR and sequencing errors. CDR3 sequences were aligned to IMGT reference sequences to assign V, D and J gene segments. For a sequence to be retained, at least a six-nucleotide match to both a V gene segment and a J gene segment was required. Rearrangements were called productive when the CDR3 lacked stop codons and stayed in frame with V and J; all others were non-productive. CDR3 was defined by IMGT convention, running from the second conserved V-encoded cysteine to the conserved J-encoded phenylalanine. The earlier analysis of about 530 of the donors excluded any sequence lacking an unambiguous match to a single V gene segment. An earlier analysis of about 590 of the donors classified V segments as functional when productive rearrangements were above 56.7% and as segregating when the standard deviation between donors was above 5%. To diagnose cytomegalovirus status from the catalog of TCR beta chain sequences, a statistical classification framework was built. In a later analysis, TCR nucleotide sequences were compared against IMGT/GENE-DB human TR gene sequences so that V and J genes could be assigned. The TCRdist pipeline was used in a later analysis to assign CDR3 sequences and most-parsimonious VDJ recombination scenarios. In a later analysis, each TCR beta chain was defined by its CDR3 amino acid sequence together with its V-gene family, and reads lacking a unique V-gene family were excluded. In a later analysis, fewer than 600 highly shared, low-generation-probability nucleotide sequences were removed to address suspected cross-contamination and a sequencing artifact. A later analysis calculated a clonal expansion index for each public chain from normalized within-repertoire ranks of inferred template counts. Generation probabilities in a later analysis came from a VDJ recombination model fitted to out-of-frame rearrangements, and those results were checked against IGoR. In a later analysis, hypergeometric tests were used to score TCR-TCR, TCR-HLA and TCR-CMV co-occurrence, with a repertoire-size bias correction applied to TCR pairs. In a later analysis, false discovery rates were estimated by permuting HLA or CMV assignments 20 times. In a later analysis, co-occurring TCRs were grouped using DBSCAN, with TCRdist sequence similarity added in when clustering inside HLA-allele-positive subsets. Co-occurrence clustering excluded repertoires with fewer than 30,000 or more than 120,000 public chains, plus five with anomalous nucleotide sharing. In TCRdb, the immuneACCESS table is reduced to in-frame sequences with V and J assigned. These tables do not hold every clone; where another copy was compared, an unresolved V gene accounts for under half, and the others remain unexplained. V and J calls and clone size are as listed in that table; D and trimming were resolved from the DNA. The sample table holds about 120,000 clones, of which around 77% were seen once. Jointly, the top ten make up approximately 5.5% of the sample.

The cohort comprised 666 healthy bone marrow donors. At the time of sampling, every cohort member was nominally healthy, though immune exposures that went unrecorded were likely present. The donor was CMV seropositive and belonged to the group of over 250 seropositive cohort members. A peripheral blood sample was collected from each donor, and TCR beta sequencing was performed on peripheral blood mononuclear cells. The Qiagen DNeasy Blood Extraction Kit was used to extract genomic DNA from the blood cell samples. Trimming accounts for 5 bases at V and 0 bases at J, while the number of junction bases matched to no gene is 5. The CDR3 holds 15 amino acids from the cysteine to the phenylalanine. Only CDR3 DNA is held: 45 bases, read in frame from base 1. CDR1 and CDR2 are drawn from the germline V gene: SQVTM, ANQGSEA. In the case of this clone: It has no known antigen specificity. Per-base qualities were not stored, and no clone one base away is much larger.

The chain is assembled from TRBV29-1 and TRBJ2-3; 10 central nucleotides agree with TRBD2. The sample was PBMCs. This TCR was recovered from a man aged 18 to 29 in good health and CMV-seropositive. The CDR3 corresponds to CSVSVTSGSTDTQYF. The sequenced DNA: TGCAGCGTTTCAGTGACTAGCGGGAGCACAGATACGCAGTATTTT.